This TCR beta chain was documented in a study of blood T cell repertoires in COVID-19. The CDR3 runs 14 residues. Trimming stripped 1 base from V and 7 bases from J, with 13 bases between. The germline gives CDR1 SGHTA, CDR2 FQGNSA. Original handling: Cell counts per sample came from amplifying reference gene primers. The table came from immunoSEQ multiplex PCR; TCRdb's copy has only in-frame clones and leaves some out. That table is the source of V, J and clone size, and D and trimming were worked out from the DNA. The sample lists some 71,000 clones; approximately 77% were seen once. This receptor was taken from a woman aged 70-85 years with acute or convalescent COVID-19. The sequencing input was peripheral blood. This chain links TRBV7-2 with TRBJ1-2, with D maybe TRBD1 (6 bases). CDR3 residues: CASSLDRVAPGYTF. The CDR3 bases are TGTGCCAGCAGCTTAGACAGGGTGGCCCCTGGCTACACCTTC.